These T cell receptor beta chains were read from a single sample in a study of vaccination effects on CD4 cells after COVID-19. The protocol was immunoSEQ multiplex PCR, while the TCRdb copy is restricted to in-frame clones and leaves out a portion. In the table there are 65,000 to 95,000 clones, roughly 73% of which are singletons. No antigens are known for them. This material consisted of CD4+ T cells from PBMCs cultured with HCoV-OC43 spike peptides, taken after COVID-19 vaccination. The receptors were sampled from a human donor who received a COVID-19 vaccine. The CDR3 runs from the conserved cysteine through the conserved F or W. A D gene is named only where the DNA matches it firmly. The size entry is marked missing in some rows and otherwise reads once, few, many or a size class.

cdr3_aa,cdr3_nt,j_call,d_call,v_call,clone_size
CASSLAGTRTSGANVLTF,TGCGCCAGCAGCTTGGCGGGGACTCGAACCTCTGGGGCCAACGTCCTGACTTTC,TRBJ2-6,NA,TRBV5-1,NA
CASSLAVGQGQTQYF,TGCGCCAGCAGCTTGGCGGTAGGGCAGGGGCAGACCCAGTACTTC,TRBJ2-5,NA,TRBV5-1,NA
CASSATGYTDTQYF,TGTGCCAGCAGCGCGACAGGATACACAGATACGCAGTATTTT,TRBJ2-3,NA,TRBV9,NA
CASSPGSADTQYF,TGCGCCAGCAGCCCCGGTAGCGCAGATACGCAGTATTTT,TRBJ2-3,NA,TRBV5-1,few
CASSLGAYGYTF,TGCGCCAGCAGCCTCGGGGCATATGGCTACACCTTC,TRBJ1-2,NA,TRBV4-3,NA
CASSPGQLNTGELFF,TGTGCCAGCAGTCCGGGACAGCTGAACACCGGGGAGCTGTTTTTT,TRBJ2-2,TRBD1,TRBV6-5,NA
CASSQDRRETDTQYF,TGCGCCAGCAGCCAAGATCGAAGGGAAACAGATACGCAGTATTTT,TRBJ2-3,NA,TRBV4-1,NA
CASSWGTSGSQGQFF,TGTGCCAGCAGCTGGGGGACTAGCGGGAGCCAGGGGCAGTTCTTC,TRBJ2-1,TRBD2,TRBV5-4,few
CASSYIRGWADTQYF,TGTGCCAGCAGTTACATCCGGGGGTGGGCAGATACGCAGTATTTT,TRBJ2-3,NA,TRBV6-5,NA
CASLRRPAGASGDTQYF,TGTGCCAGCCTACGGAGGCCAGCGGGGGCCTCGGGGGATACGCAGTATTTT,TRBJ2-3,TRBD2,TRBV7-2,NA
CASSQWTSANYGYTF,TGTGCCAGCAGCCAATGGACGTCCGCTAACTATGGCTACACCTTC,TRBJ1-2,NA,TRBV3-1/TRBV3-2,NA
CATSGLRGYTF,TGTGCCACCAGCGGGCTGCGGGGCTACACCTTC,TRBJ1-2,NA,TRBV15,NA
CASSPEHQETQYF,TGTGCCAGCAGCCCTGAACATCAAGAGACCCAGTACTTC,TRBJ2-5,NA,TRBV11-1,NA
CASNRDTSNYGYTF,TGTGCCAGCAATAGGGACACCAGTAACTATGGCTACACCTTC,TRBJ1-2,NA,TRBV6-5,NA
CASSIQGFQPQHF,TGTGCCAGTAGTATCCAGGGGTTTCAGCCCCAGCATTTT,TRBJ1-5,NA,TRBV19,NA
CAISWTGIHGYTF,TGTGCCATCAGTTGGACAGGGATCCATGGCTACACCTTC,TRBJ1-2,TRBD1,TRBV10-3,NA
CASNGQTGGNEQFF,TGTGCCAGCAACGGACAGACTGGGGGCAATGAGCAGTTCTTC,TRBJ2-1,NA,TRBV6-5,NA
CASTTTNEKLFF,TGTGCCAGCACCACAACTAATGAAAAACTGTTTTTT,TRBJ1-4,NA,TRBV28,NA
CASSPGGGNGYTF,TGCGCCAGCAGCCCAGGGGGTGGGAATGGCTACACCTTC,TRBJ1-2,TRBD1,TRBV5-1,NA
CASSLGGTGTTEAFF,TGTGCCAGCAGTCTAGGTGGGACAGGGACCACTGAAGCTTTCTTT,TRBJ1-1,TRBD1,TRBV6-5,NA
CASSLASGQGQFF,TGTGCCAGCAGCTTAGCCTCGGGACAGGGGCAGTTCTTC,TRBJ2-1,TRBD1,TRBV7-9,NA
CASRERGGGYTF,TGTGCCAGCAGGGAAAGGGGCGGAGGCTACACCTTC,TRBJ1-2,NA,TRBV2,NA
CASSLGLARTGELFF,TGTGCCAGCAGCTTAGGGCTAGCCCGCACCGGGGAGCTGTTTTTT,TRBJ2-2,NA,TRBV7-2,NA
CASSSPPTDTQYF,TGTGCCAGCAGTTCCCCGCCCACAGATACGCAGTATTTT,TRBJ2-3,NA,TRBV28,NA
CASSDTVDIQYF,TGTGCCAGCAGTGACACGGTGGACATTCAGTACTTC,TRBJ2-4,NA,TRBV28,few
CASSYGTGREKLFF,TGTGCCAGCAGTTACGGGACAGGGAGGGAAAAACTGTTTTTT,TRBJ1-4,TRBD1,TRBV6-6,NA
CGGHINNEQFF,TGCGGGGGACACATCAACAATGAGCAGTTCTTC,TRBJ2-1,NA,TRBV20-1,NA
CAWSHGGSNQPQHF,TGTGCCTGGAGTCATGGTGGAAGCAATCAGCCCCAGCATTTT,TRBJ1-5,NA,TRBV30,NA
CASSPTATNTEAFF,TGTGCCAGCTCACCAACAGCCACGAACACTGAAGCTTTCTTT,TRBJ1-1,NA,TRBV18,NA
CAWGRLAGETQYF,TGTGCCTGGGGGCGGTTGGCGGGAGAGACCCAGTACTTC,TRBJ2-5,NA,TRBV30,NA
CASATQTSGGHQETQYF,TGCGCCAGCGCCACCCAGACTAGCGGGGGTCACCAAGAGACCCAGTACTTC,TRBJ2-5,TRBD2,TRBV5-1,NA
CASSFSGGNTGELFF,TGCGCCAGCAGCTTCAGCGGGGGGAACACCGGGGAGCTGTTTTTT,TRBJ2-2,TRBD2,TRBV5-1,NA
CASSQDGTSGGFPVDTQYF,TGCGCCAGCAGCCAAGATGGGACTAGCGGGGGCTTCCCTGTAGATACGCAGTATTTT,TRBJ2-3,TRBD2,TRBV4-1,NA
CASSMTGTGELFF,TGTGCCAGTAGTATGACGGGCACCGGGGAGCTGTTTTTT,TRBJ2-2,NA,TRBV19,few
CASRWIGGGASDTQYF,TGCGCCAGCAGATGGATTGGCGGGGGGGCGTCAGATACGCAGTATTTT,TRBJ2-3,TRBD2,TRBV5-1,NA
CASSTERSNQPQHF,TGTGCCAGCAGTACAGAAAGGAGCAATCAGCCCCAGCATTTT,TRBJ1-5,NA,TRBV6-6,NA
CASSEPLHRVGELFF,TGTGCCAGCAGTGAACCCCTCCACAGGGTCGGGGAGCTGTTTTTT,TRBJ2-2,NA,TRBV2,NA
CSGSRDEQFF,TGCAGTGGGAGTCGGGATGAGCAGTTCTTC,TRBJ2-1,NA,TRBV29-1,NA
CASSLALSSGGITDTQYF,TGCGCCAGCAGCTTGGCCCTGTCTAGCGGGGGAATCACAGATACGCAGTATTTT,TRBJ2-3,TRBD2,TRBV5-1,NA
CASRRGGLQPQHF,TGTGCCAGTCGGCGGGGAGGGCTTCAGCCCCAGCATTTT,TRBJ1-5,NA,TRBV12-3/TRBV12-4,NA
CASSGRGIGSYNSPLHF,TGTGCCAGCAGTGGTCGGGGTATCGGCTCCTATAATTCACCCCTCCACTTT,TRBJ1-6,NA,TRBV2,NA
CASSPTPRDFTETQYF,TGTGCCAGCAGCCCCACCCCCCGGGACTTCACAGAGACCCAGTACTTC,TRBJ2-5,NA,TRBV5-4,NA
CASSPGQTGSAGVF,TGTGCCAGCAGTCCTGGGCAAACGGGGTCCGCTGGCGTTTTT,TRBJ1-1,NA,TRBV3-1/TRBV3-2,NA
CAWSSAHRGEGNEKLFF,TGTGCCTGGAGCTCGGCCCACAGGGGGGAAGGAAATGAAAAACTGTTTTTT,TRBJ1-4,TRBD1,TRBV30,NA
CASRDRGSYNEQFF,TGTGCCAGTAGGGACAGGGGGTCCTACAATGAGCAGTTCTTC,TRBJ2-1,TRBD1,TRBV19,NA
CASSYREETQYF,TGTGCCAGCAGTTACAGGGAGGAGACCCAGTACTTC,TRBJ2-5,NA,TRBV6-6,NA
CASRGGAKNIQYF,TGTGCCAGCAGGGGGGGGGCCAAAAACATTCAGTACTTC,TRBJ2-4,TRBD2,TRBV6-6,NA
CASSLKQPNSPLHF,TGTGCCAGCAGCTTGAAGCAGCCTAATTCACCCCTCCACTTT,TRBJ1-6,NA,TRBV5-4,NA
CASSLTQLNQPQHF,TGCGCCAGCAGCTTGACACAGCTAAATCAGCCCCAGCATTTT,TRBJ1-5,NA,TRBV5-1,NA
CATRTGSAGANVLTF,TGTGCCACCAGAACCGGGTCGGCTGGGGCCAACGTCCTGACTTTC,TRBJ2-6,NA,TRBV24-1,NA
CASSPGGPNTGELFF,TGTGCCAGCAGCCCGGGGGGGCCGAACACCGGGGAGCTGTTTTTT,TRBJ2-2,TRBD2,TRBV7-3,NA
CASSLTSGGVAGELFF,TGTGCCAGCAGCTTGACTAGCGGGGGGGTGGCCGGGGAGCTGTTTTTT,TRBJ2-2,TRBD2,TRBV7-2,NA
CATRAGSNEKLFF,TGTGCCACGAGGGCGGGATCTAATGAAAAACTGTTTTTT,TRBJ1-4,NA,TRBV19,NA
CASSLDSGIYGYTF,TGTGCCAGCAGCTTAGATTCTGGGATCTATGGCTACACCTTC,TRBJ1-2,NA,TRBV7-9,NA
CAIRPQGINYGYTF,TGTGCCATCAGACCACAGGGAATCAACTATGGCTACACCTTC,TRBJ1-2,NA,TRBV10-3,NA
CASSYSKYGNNEKLFF,TGTGCCAGCAGTTACTCGAAATACGGAAATAATGAAAAACTGTTTTTT,TRBJ1-4,NA,TRBV6-2/TRBV6-3,few
CASKRGAGGYGYTF,TGTGCCAGCAAGCGGGGGGCAGGGGGATATGGCTACACCTTC,TRBJ1-2,TRBD1,TRBV28,NA